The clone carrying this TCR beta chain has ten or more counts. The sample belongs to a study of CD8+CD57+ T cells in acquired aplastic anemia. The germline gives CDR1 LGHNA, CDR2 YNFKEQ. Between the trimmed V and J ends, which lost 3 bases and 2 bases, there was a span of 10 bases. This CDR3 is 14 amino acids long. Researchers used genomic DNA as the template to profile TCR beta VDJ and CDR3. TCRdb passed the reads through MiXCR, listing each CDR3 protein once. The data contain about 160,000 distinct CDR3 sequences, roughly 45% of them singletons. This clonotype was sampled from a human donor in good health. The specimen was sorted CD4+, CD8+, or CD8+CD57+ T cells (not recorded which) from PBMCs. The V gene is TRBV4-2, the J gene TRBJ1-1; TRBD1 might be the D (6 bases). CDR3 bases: TGTGCCAGCAGCCATCTACAGGGAAACACTGAAGCTTTCTTT. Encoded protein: CASSHLQGNTEAFF.